Listed below are T cell receptor beta chains from one sample, sequenced in a study of Graves' ophthalmopathy and Graves' hyperthyroidism. Via MiXCR, TCRdb re-called the multiplex PCR reads, giving one row per CDR3 protein. The sample has some 520,000 distinct CDR3 sequences, around 15% seen once. The sequenced material came from blood. The source of these receptors is a woman aged 30 to 39 with Graves' ophthalmopathy. The CDR3 runs from the conserved cysteine through the conserved F or W. A D gene is named only where the DNA matches it firmly. Clone sizes are given selectively: once, few, many, or a class where the clone is expanded.

CASSVDQYTGELFF,TGTGCCAGCAGTGTAGATCAATACACCGGGGAGCTGTTTTTT,NA,TRBV6-1,TRBJ2-2,many
CASSLGQDGQPQHF,TGCGCCAGCAGCTTGGGACAGGATGGTCAGCCCCAGCATTTT,NA,TRBV5-1,TRBJ1-5,many
CASSSRQELAEAFF,TGTGCCAGCAGTTCTCGACAGGAATTAGCTGAAGCTTTCTTT,NA,TRBV25-1,TRBJ1-1,many
CASSLNPQTSNYGYTF,TGTGCCAGCAGCTTAAATCCCCAGACCTCTAACTATGGCTACACCTTC,NA,TRBV11-2,TRBJ1-2,many
CSARELPSYSGRAAGELFF,TGCAGTGCTAGAGAACTCCCATCGTATAGCGGGAGGGCCGCCGGGGAGCTGTTTTTT,TRBD2,TRBV20-1,TRBJ2-2,many
CASSFNPLSQPQHF,TGTGCCAGCAGTTTTAATCCCTTATCCCAGCCCCAGCATTTT,NA,TRBV12-3/TRBV12-4,TRBJ1-5,many
CASSLRDSEAFF,TGCGCCAGCAGCCTCAGGGACAGTGAAGCTTTCTTT,TRBD1,TRBV4-1,TRBJ1-1,few
CASSFDSPAAFF,TGTGCCAGCAGTTTTGACAGTCCGGCAGCTTTCTTT,NA,TRBV6-5,TRBJ1-1,many
CASSQDGKYSPLHF,TGTGCCAGCAGTCAGGACGGGAAGTATTCACCCCTCCACTTT,NA,TRBV25-1,TRBJ1-6,NA
CASSRTTGIGETQYF,TGTGCCAGCAGCCGAACGACAGGGATCGGTGAGACCCAGTACTTC,TRBD1,TRBV7-6,TRBJ2-5,many
CASSYSASGEGTQYF,TGTGCCAGCAGTTATTCGGCCAGTGGGGAGGGGACCCAGTACTTC,TRBD2,TRBV6-5,TRBJ2-5,many
CATSRGGHTEAFF,TGTGCCACCAGCAGAGGGGGGCACACTGAAGCTTTCTTT,NA,TRBV15,TRBJ1-1,many
CASSLAGVGHGYTF,TGTGCCAGCAGCCTCGCGGGGGTAGGGCATGGCTACACCTTC,NA,TRBV28,TRBJ1-2,many
CASSYSVTGNTEAFF,TGTGCCAGCAGTTACTCGGTGACAGGGAACACTGAAGCTTTCTTT,NA,TRBV6-5,TRBJ1-1,many
CATSDIRTDRPSGYTF,TGTGCCACCAGTGATATCCGGACCGATAGGCCCTCCGGCTACACCTTC,NA,TRBV24-1,TRBJ1-2,many
CASSLLGRTLGQYF,TGTGCCAGCAGTCTTTTGGGACGGACTTTGGGGCAGTACTTC,NA,TRBV27,TRBJ2-7,many
CASSQSLRTEAFF,TGTGCCAGCAGCCAATCCCTCAGGACTGAAGCTTTCTTT,NA,TRBV4-2,TRBJ1-1,few
CARGVRDQPQHF,TGTGCCAGAGGAGTCAGGGATCAGCCTCAGCATTTT,NA,TRBV2,TRBJ1-5,NA
CASSMLAGGSETQYF,TGTGCCAGTAGTATGTTAGCGGGGGGTTCTGAGACCCAGTACTTC,TRBD2,TRBV19,TRBJ2-5,NA
CASSEFSRPDGYTF,TGTGCCAGCAGTGAATTTAGCAGGCCGGATGGCTACACCTTC,NA,TRBV25-1,TRBJ1-2,many
CASSTQASYGYTF,TGTGCCAGCAGTACACAGGCCTCCTATGGCTACACCTTC,NA,TRBV28,TRBJ1-2,NA
CASSTTGNSYEQYF,TGTGCCAGCAGCACTACAGGGAATTCCTACGAGCAGTACTTC,NA,TRBV7-9,TRBJ2-7,many
CATSKTGNGGSYEQYF,TGTGCCACCAGCAAAACAGGGAATGGGGGGTCCTACGAGCAGTACTTC,NA,TRBV15,TRBJ2-7,many
CASSFQPLASNYGYTF,TGTGCCAGCAGTTTCCAGCCTCTAGCCAGTAACTATGGCTACACCTTC,NA,TRBV28,TRBJ1-2,many
CASSPPPSGLGWETQYF,TGTGCCAGCAGCCCACCCCCGAGCGGGCTGGGGTGGGAGACCCAGTACTTC,NA,TRBV28,TRBJ2-5,NA
CASSLNKIYGYTF,TGTGCCAGCAGTTTAAACAAAATCTATGGCTACACCTTC,NA,TRBV12-3/TRBV12-4,TRBJ1-2,few
CASSTPQRTEAFF,TGTGCCAGTAGTACCCCCCAGCGGACTGAAGCTTTCTTT,NA,TRBV19,TRBJ1-1,many
CTSSDFTYEQYF,TGTACCAGCAGCGACTTTACCTACGAGCAGTACTTC,NA,TRBV7-9,TRBJ2-7,NA
CASSPTGRVYEQYF,TGTGCCAGCAGCCCGACAGGGAGGGTTTACGAGCAGTACTTC,NA,TRBV6-2/TRBV6-3,TRBJ2-7,many
CASAELSGFEQYF,TGTGCCAGCGCAGAGCTTAGCGGGTTCGAGCAGTACTTC,TRBD2,TRBV28,TRBJ2-7,NA
CASSLEGLLVIGAEQYF,TGTGCCAGCAGCTTAGAGGGACTACTAGTAATCGGCGCCGAGCAGTACTTC,TRBD2,TRBV11-2,TRBJ2-7,many
CASSLTGGFPAFF,TGTGCCAGCAGCTTAACAGGGGGCTTTCCAGCTTTCTTT,TRBD1,TRBV7-3,TRBJ1-1,many
CASSRRGPNEQYF,TGTGCCAGCAGCCGAAGGGGCCCTAACGAGCAGTACTTC,NA,TRBV6-5,TRBJ2-7,many
CASSLRSWTANTEAFF,TGTGCCAGCAGTTTAAGGTCCTGGACGGCGAACACTGAAGCTTTCTTT,NA,TRBV28,TRBJ1-1,many
CASSQRLAGRETQYF,TGCGCCAGCAGCCAACGTCTAGCGGGAAGGGAGACCCAGTACTTC,TRBD2,TRBV4-1,TRBJ2-5,many